Below, 30 T cell receptor beta chains from the same sample are listed, as sequenced in a study of blood T cell repertoires in COVID-19. Some clones are missing from TCRdb's copy, which holds only in-frame ones; the method was immunoSEQ multiplex PCR. The data hold around 72,000 clones, with 70% to 85% observed a single time. The sequencing input was peripheral blood. The receptors derive from a woman in her sixties or seventies with acute or convalescent COVID-19.

The chain employs TRBV4-2 and TRBJ2-3; the D is unclear. V lost 2 bases, J lost 0 bases, and 6 bases lay in between. The CDR3 totals 14 residues. Germline V gene lookup returns CDR1 LGHNA and CDR2 YNFKEQ. The CDR3 coding sequence is TGTGCCAGCAGCCAACCCACTAGCACAGATACGCAGTATTTT. Its protein is CASSQPTSTDTQYF.

This chain joins TRBV5-1 and TRBJ2-5, with 10 positions matching TRBD2. The germline gives CDR1 SGHRS, CDR2 YFSETQ. This CDR3 has 15 residues. Trimming at V came to 3 bases and at J to 1 base, leaving 3 bases not matched to a gene. CDR3 nucleotides: TGCGCCAGCAGCTCCTTAGCGGGGGGCCAAGAGACCCAGTACTTC. Its protein product is CASSSLAGGQETQYF.

The table lists this clone with a count of one. This sequence joins TRBV9 and TRBJ2-2, with a weak D call TRBD1 (6 bases). The CDR3 loop spans 14 amino acids. V lost 3 bases to trimming and J lost 1 base, with 7 bases between them. Germline values: CDR1 SGDLS, CDR2 YYNGEE. CDR3 residues: CASSAQGNTGELFF. The CDR3 region has the DNA TGTGCCAGCAGCGCACAGGGGAACACCGGGGAGCTGTTTTTT.

The V and J genes are TRBV21-1 and TRBJ2-1; the D segment call TRBD1 is taken from the table without a DNA check. TRBV21-1 is given as a pseudogene. The CDR3 is made up of 15 amino acids. The DNA for the CDR3 is TGTGCCAGCAGCAAATTGGAGACAGGCTACAATGAGCAGTTCTTC. Translating gives CASSKLETGYNEQFF.

J is TRBJ2-5 and V is TRBV27; 7 bases map to TRBD2. Germline CDR1 and CDR2: MNHEY and SMNVEV (reference sequence). J was trimmed by 1 base and V by 2 bases; bases with no gene match: 4. CDR3 length: 15 amino acids. The CDR3 DNA sequence: TGTGCCAGCAGTTTACACGGGGGGTCCCAAGAGACCCAGTACTTC. Translating gives CASSLHGGSQETQYF.

V and J are TRBV10-3 and TRBJ1-5; tentative D call: TRBD1 (6 bases). This CDR3 comprises 13 residues. The germline gives CDR1 ENHRY, CDR2 SYGVKD. Between the trimmed V and J ends, which lost 11 bases and 3 bases, there was a span of 14 bases. The CDR3 loop is CAAFRDNNQPQHF. The CDR3 DNA reads TGTGCCGCATTCCGGGACAACAATCAGCCCCAGCATTTT.

The chain combines TRBV7-9 with TRBJ1-4; TRBD1 agrees at 7 bases. Germline trimming cut 5 bases from V and 4 bases from J; bases unmatched to any gene: 4. Germline-derived CDR1 and CDR2 are SEHNR and FQNEAQ (reference sequence). The CDR3 has 14 amino acids. CDR3: CASSQGQNNEKLFF. DNA for the CDR3: TGTGCCAGCAGCCAGGGACAGAATAATGAAAAACTGTTTTTT.

V usage is TRBV29-1 and J usage is TRBJ1-4; D not certain. Germline lookup yields CDR1 SQVTM and CDR2 ANQGSEA. The CDR3 covers 12 residues. V dropped 4 bases and J dropped 4 bases, with 7 bases sitting between them. This chain's CDR3 is CSVVLSNEKLFF. The CDR3 DNA follows: TGCAGCGTTGTTCTAAGTAATGAAAAACTGTTTTTT.

CDR3 loop: CASSADRGIYGYTF. CDR3 DNA: TGTGCCAGCAGTGCGGACAGGGGAATCTATGGCTACACCTTC. The chain uses TRBV2 and TRBJ1-2, with TRBD1 matching 9 bases. CDR3 size: 14 residues. The germline gives CDR1 SNHLY, CDR2 FYNNEI. After removal of 4 bases from V and 4 bases from J, the junction contained 4 bases not matched to a gene.

This chain joins TRBV4-2 and TRBJ1-2; D is perhaps TRBD1 (5 bases). The germline gives CDR1 LGHNA, CDR2 YNFKEQ. Trimming pared 0 bases from V and 3 bases from J, leaving 14 bases between. The length of the CDR3 is 16 residues. This chain's CDR3 is CASSQDRGRTDYGYTF. CDR3 nucleotide sequence: TGTGCCAGCAGCCAAGATCGGGGGAGAACAGACTATGGCTACACCTTC.

The chain employs TRBV5-6 and TRBJ2-7; 14 bases line up with TRBD2. Germline CDR1 SGHDT, CDR2 YYEEEE. V shed 0 bases and J 5 bases; nucleotides not matched to a gene: 7. CDR3 length equals 17 residues. CDR3 sequence: CASSLGGTSGSVNEQYF. CDR3 DNA sequence: TGTGCCAGCAGCTTGGGGGGGACTAGCGGGAGCGTAAACGAGCAGTACTTC.

The rearrangement uses TRBV24-1 and TRBJ2-1; 7 bases line up with TRBD2. The CDR3 extends over 14 amino acids. In germline, CDR1 is KGHDR, CDR2 SFDVKD. Trimming cost V 10 bases and J 0 bases; bases outside gene matches: 5. Here the CDR3 DNA reads TGTGCCACGGGGAGGGCGGACTCCTACAATGAGCAGTTCTTC. Protein product: CATGRADSYNEQFF.

The V gene is TRBV2, the J gene TRBJ2-6; 10 bases fit TRBD1. V dropped 6 bases and J dropped 1; count of bases not matched to a gene: 6. Germline assignment: CDR1 SNHLY and CDR2 FYNNEI. This CDR3 has 17 residues. CDR3 in DNA: TGTGCCAGCAGGGGGACAGGGGTGTTTTCTGGGGCCAACGTCCTGACTTTC. It specifies CASRGTGVFSGANVLTF.

This chain joins TRBV28 and TRBJ1-2; 10 bases align to TRBD1. The length of the CDR3 is 14 residues. The trim removed 5 bases at V and 5 bases at J, leaving 5 bases unmatched. Germline CDR1 reads MDHEN; CDR2 reads SYDVKM. The CDR3: CASSLGQGLYGYTF. In DNA form, the CDR3 reads TGTGCCAGCAGTCTGGGACAGGGGCTTTATGGCTACACCTTC.

The genes are TRBV24-1 and TRBJ2-3, with 9 nucleotides matching TRBD1. This CDR3 spans 17 amino acids. The V gene's germline CDR1 is KGHDR and CDR2 SFDVKD. V trimming: 4 bases; J trimming: 2 bases; junction bases outside the gene matches: 9. CDR3 residues: CATSDTRTGDPTDTQYF. CDR3 bases: TGTGCCACCAGTGACACGAGGACAGGGGACCCCACAGATACGCAGTATTTT.

This chain's CDR3 is CASSFSSGFGQPQHF. For the CDR3, the DNA is TGTGCCAGCAGCTTTTCGTCGGGTTTTGGTCAGCCCCAGCATTTT. The chain links TRBV7-9 to TRBJ1-5; no reliable D call. The CDR3 has 15 amino acids. Trimming shortened V by 3 bases and J by 6 bases, and 15 bases separated the two germline ends. CDR1 and CDR2 (germline): SEHNR, FQNEAQ (reference sequence). The whole variable domain, filled in from reference TRBV7-9 and TRBJ1-5, reads DTGVSQNPRHKITKRGQNVTFRCDPISEHNRLYWYRQTLGQGPEFLTYFQNEAQLEKSRLLSDRFSAERPKGSFSTLEIQRTEQGDSAMYLCASSFSSGFGQPQHFGDGTRLSIL.

The chain uses TRBV15 and TRBJ1-2; D not certain. The length of the CDR3 is 14 residues. Looked up from germline, CDR1 is LNHNV and CDR2 is YYDKDF (reference sequence). V dropped 4 bases and J dropped 4 bases, with 13 bases sitting between them. The CDR3 is CATSMGRRSYGYTF. CDR3 bases: TGTGCCACCAGCATGGGCAGACGAAGCTATGGCTACACCTTC. The complete variable domain, with remaining parts taken from reference TRBV15 and TRBJ1-2, reads DAMVIQNPRYQVTQFGKPVTLSCSQTLNHNVMYWYQQKSSQAPKLLFHYYDKDFNNEADTPDNFQSRRPNTSFCFLDIRSPGLGDTAMYLCATSMGRRSYGYTFGSGTRLTVV.

In DNA form, the CDR3 reads TGTGCCAGCAGTGAACGGGGAGTAGGGACCATATATTTT. It specifies CASSERGVGTIYF. The chain combines TRBV6-1 with TRBJ1-3; D ambiguous. Germline CDR1 and CDR2: MNHNS and SASEGT. This CDR3 is built from 13 residues. Trimming stripped 2 bases from V and 10 bases from J, with 12 bases between.

A single count supports this clone. This chain uses TRBV9 with TRBJ2-5; 10 bases fit TRBD2. Losses at the gene ends were 1 base for V and 4 bases for J; bases not matched to a gene: 4. CDR1 SGDLS and CDR2 YYNGEE come from the germline V gene. The CDR3 covers 15 residues. CDR3 sequence: CASSVSGGAPETQYF. CDR3 coding DNA: TGTGCCAGCAGCGTAAGCGGGGGGGCCCCAGAGACCCAGTACTTC.

The chain recombines TRBV6-5 with TRBJ1-5, with 8 bases aligning to TRBD1. There are 15 residues in the CDR3. The ends lost 5 bases at V and 6 bases at J; junction bases unmatched: 9. The V gene's germline CDR1 is MNHEY and CDR2 SVGAGI. The CDR3 region is CASSTGTGKSQPQHF. The CDR3 coding sequence is TGTGCCAGCAGTACAGGGACAGGAAAGAGTCAGCCCCAGCATTTT.

The chain employs TRBV2 and TRBJ2-1; the match to TRBD1 covers 8 bases. The CDR3 has 13 amino acids. Trimming at V came to 6 bases and at J to 10 bases, leaving 8 bases not matched to a gene. Germline V gene data show CDR1 as SNHLY and CDR2 as FYNNEI. The CDR3 sequence is CASRNQGAREQFF. The CDR3 DNA sequence: TGTGCCAGCAGAAACCAGGGGGCAAGGGAGCAGTTCTTC. The variable domain in full, completed from reference TRBV2 and TRBJ2-1, reads EPEVTQTPSHQVTQMGQEVILRCVPISNHLYFYWYRQILGQKVEFLVSFYNNEISEKSEIFDDQFSVERPDGSNFTLKIRSTKLEDSAMYFCASRNQGAREQFFGPGTRLTVL.

The J gene is TRBJ1-1, the V gene TRBV19; the match to TRBD1 covers 8 bases. This CDR3 has 15 residues. The trim removed 2 bases at V and 1 base at J, leaving 3 bases unmatched. Germline V gives CDR1 LNHDA, CDR2 SQIVND (reference sequence). The CDR3 sequence is CASSIWDRQNTEAFF. The DNA of the CDR3 is TGTGCCAGTAGTATATGGGACAGGCAGAACACTGAAGCTTTCTTT.

This rearrangement joins TRBV30 to TRBJ1-6; 9 positions match TRBD1. Germline V gene lookup returns CDR1 GTSNPN and CDR2 SVGIG (reference sequence). V trimming: 5 bases; J trimming: 10 bases; junction bases outside the gene matches: 12. There are 15 residues in the CDR3. The CDR3 DNA reads TGTGCCTGGCGTATTCCGGGACAGGGAATGTCACCCCTCCACTTT. Its translation is CAWRIPGQGMSPLHF.

CDR3 protein: CASSQREGWNTEAFF. DNA of the CDR3: TGTGCCAGCAGCCAACGGGAGGGGTGGAACACTGAAGCTTTCTTT. The genes are TRBV14 and TRBJ1-1, with a possible D match to TRBD1 (5 bases). V was pared by 2 bases and J by 1 base, with 11 bases between. This CDR3 has 15 amino acids. Germline assignment: CDR1 SGHDN and CDR2 FVKESK.

V usage is TRBV5-4 and J usage is TRBJ2-1, with TRBD2 matching over 13 bases. The CDR3 consists of 15 residues. The trim removed 3 bases at V and 6 bases at J, leaving 3 bases unmatched. Per germline, CDR1 SGHNT and CDR2 YYREEE (reference sequence). The CDR3 here is CASSSGLAGANEQFF. The DNA of the CDR3 is TGTGCCAGCAGCTCTGGACTAGCGGGGGCCAATGAGCAGTTCTTC.

Concerning this clone: Different DNA sequences within this sample yield the same CDR3. The rearrangement uses TRBV6-6 and TRBJ1-2; 7 nucleotides align to TRBD1. CDR3 length: 13 amino acids. The germline gives CDR1 MNHNY, CDR2 SVGAGI (reference sequence). V trimming: 4 bases; J trimming: 3 bases; junction bases outside the gene matches: 2. Written as DNA, the CDR3 is TGTGCCAGCAGTTCCACAGGGGACTATGGCTACACCTTC. The encoded protein is CASSSTGDYGYTF.

The rearrangement links TRBV10-3 to TRBJ1-3; TRBD1 is a possible D gene (5 bases). The CDR3 covers 13 residues. Between the trimmed V and J ends, which lost 7 bases and 1 base, there was a span of 8 bases. Germline V gene data show CDR1 as ENHRY and CDR2 as SYGVKD. The CDR3 spells CAIKAGSGNTIYF. The CDR3 bases are TGTGCCATCAAAGCAGGGTCTGGAAACACCATATATTTT.

The table lists this clone with a count of one. The genes are TRBV9 and TRBJ1-1, with D possibly matching TRBD1 (5 bases). This CDR3 comprises 14 residues. Deletions cut 4 bases from V and 6 bases from J, with 16 bases between. Germline CDR1 reads SGDLS; CDR2 reads YYNGEE. CDR3 coding DNA: TGTGCCAGCAGCACCTGGGACGGCGGGGCTGAAGCTTTCTTT. This sequence encodes CASSTWDGGAEAFF.

The chain recombines TRBV27 with TRBJ2-2; tentatively, D is TRBD2 (5 bases). Germline V gives CDR1 MNHEY, CDR2 SMNVEV (reference sequence). V shed 5 bases and J shed 3 bases, with 22 bases lying between them. CDR3 length equals 18 residues. CDR3 sequence (DNA): TGTGCCAGCAGTATAAGTAGAGGGAGCCTACCCTACACCGGGGAGCTGTTTTTT. It is translated as CASSISRGSLPYTGELFF.

The chain couples TRBV5-6 to TRBJ1-2, with D maybe TRBD1 (5 bases). Germline CDR1 reads SGHDT; CDR2 reads YYEEEE. The CDR3 contains 14 residues. V dropped 1 base and J dropped 0 bases, with 7 bases sitting between them. CDR3 residues: CASSLSRANYGYTF. CDR3 nucleotide sequence: TGTGCCAGCAGCTTGAGCAGGGCTAACTATGGCTACACCTTC.